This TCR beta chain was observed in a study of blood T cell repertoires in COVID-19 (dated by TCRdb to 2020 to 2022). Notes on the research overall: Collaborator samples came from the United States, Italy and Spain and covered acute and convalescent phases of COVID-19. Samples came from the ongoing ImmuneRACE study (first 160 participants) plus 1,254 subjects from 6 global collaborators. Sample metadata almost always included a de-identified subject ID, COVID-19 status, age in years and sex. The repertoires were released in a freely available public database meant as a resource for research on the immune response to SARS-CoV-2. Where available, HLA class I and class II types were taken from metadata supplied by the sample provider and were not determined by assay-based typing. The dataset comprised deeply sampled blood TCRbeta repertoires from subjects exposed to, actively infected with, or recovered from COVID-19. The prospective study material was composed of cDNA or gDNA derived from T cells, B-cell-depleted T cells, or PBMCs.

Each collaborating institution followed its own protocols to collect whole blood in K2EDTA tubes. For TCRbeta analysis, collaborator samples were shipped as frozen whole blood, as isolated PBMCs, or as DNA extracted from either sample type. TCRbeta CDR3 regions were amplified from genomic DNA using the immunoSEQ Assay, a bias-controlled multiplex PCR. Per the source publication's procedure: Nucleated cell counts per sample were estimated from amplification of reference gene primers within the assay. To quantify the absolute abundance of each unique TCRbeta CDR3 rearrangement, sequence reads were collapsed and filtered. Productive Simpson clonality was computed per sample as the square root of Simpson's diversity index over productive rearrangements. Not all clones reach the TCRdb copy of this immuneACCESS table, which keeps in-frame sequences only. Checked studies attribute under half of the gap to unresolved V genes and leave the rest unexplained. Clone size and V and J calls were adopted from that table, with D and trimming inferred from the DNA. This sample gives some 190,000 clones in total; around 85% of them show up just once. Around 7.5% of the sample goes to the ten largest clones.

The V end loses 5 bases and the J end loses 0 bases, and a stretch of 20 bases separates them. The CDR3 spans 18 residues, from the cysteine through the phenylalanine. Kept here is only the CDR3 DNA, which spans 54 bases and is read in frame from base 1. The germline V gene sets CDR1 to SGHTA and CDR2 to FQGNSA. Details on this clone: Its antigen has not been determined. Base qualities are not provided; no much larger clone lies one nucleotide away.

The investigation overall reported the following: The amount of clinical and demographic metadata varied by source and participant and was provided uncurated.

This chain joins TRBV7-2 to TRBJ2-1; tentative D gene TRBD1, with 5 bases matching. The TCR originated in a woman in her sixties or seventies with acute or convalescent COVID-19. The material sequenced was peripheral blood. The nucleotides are TGTGCCAGCAGCCCAGGGCTTAGCCCCAGGAGCTCCTACAATGAGCAGTTCTTC. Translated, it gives CASSPGLSPRSSYNEQFF. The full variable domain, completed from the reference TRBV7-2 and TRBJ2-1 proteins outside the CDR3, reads GAGVSQSPSNKVTEKGKDVELRCDPISGHTALYWYRQSLGQGLEFLIYFQGNSAPDKSGLPSDRFSAERTGGSVSTLTIQRTQQEDSAVYLCASSPGLSPRSSYNEQFFGPGTRLTVL.